This paragraph covers one T cell receptor beta chain sequence. The sample originates from a study of T cells in localized non-small cell lung cancer. Assay used: immunoSEQ multiplex PCR; TCRdb lists only in-frame clones, some missing. The data contain nearly 6,000 clones, under 25% of them singletons. Germline V gene lookup returns CDR1 KGHSH and CDR2 LQKENI. J lost 5 bases, V lost 5 bases, and 9 bases had no gene match. The CDR3 contains 15 residues. The sequenced sample was lung tumor tissue, obtained before any cancer treatment. The TCR originated in a female donor over 55 with stage I lung adenocarcinoma. The V and J genes are TRBV18 and TRBJ2-7; 10 nucleotides line up with TRBD2. The CDR3 loop reads CASSKSSGTSDEQYF. CDR3 nucleotide sequence: TGTGCCAGCTCAAAAAGTTCCGGGACTAGCGACGAGCAGTACTTC.